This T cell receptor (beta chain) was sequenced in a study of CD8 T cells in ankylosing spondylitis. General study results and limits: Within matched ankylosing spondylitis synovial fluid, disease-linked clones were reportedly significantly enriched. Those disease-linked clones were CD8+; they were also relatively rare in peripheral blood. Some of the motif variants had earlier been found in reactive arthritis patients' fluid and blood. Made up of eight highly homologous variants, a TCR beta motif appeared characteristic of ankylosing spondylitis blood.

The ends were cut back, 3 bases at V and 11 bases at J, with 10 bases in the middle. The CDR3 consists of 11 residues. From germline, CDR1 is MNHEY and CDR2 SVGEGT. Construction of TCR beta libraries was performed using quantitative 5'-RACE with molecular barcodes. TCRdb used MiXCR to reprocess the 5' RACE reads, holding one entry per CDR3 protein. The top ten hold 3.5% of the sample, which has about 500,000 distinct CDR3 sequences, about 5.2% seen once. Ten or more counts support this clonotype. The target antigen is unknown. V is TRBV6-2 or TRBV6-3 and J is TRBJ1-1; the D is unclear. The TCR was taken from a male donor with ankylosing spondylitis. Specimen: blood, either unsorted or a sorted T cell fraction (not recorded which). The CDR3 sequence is CASSYVGKAFF. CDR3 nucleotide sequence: TGTGCCAGCAGTTATGTGGGGAAGGCTTTCTTT.